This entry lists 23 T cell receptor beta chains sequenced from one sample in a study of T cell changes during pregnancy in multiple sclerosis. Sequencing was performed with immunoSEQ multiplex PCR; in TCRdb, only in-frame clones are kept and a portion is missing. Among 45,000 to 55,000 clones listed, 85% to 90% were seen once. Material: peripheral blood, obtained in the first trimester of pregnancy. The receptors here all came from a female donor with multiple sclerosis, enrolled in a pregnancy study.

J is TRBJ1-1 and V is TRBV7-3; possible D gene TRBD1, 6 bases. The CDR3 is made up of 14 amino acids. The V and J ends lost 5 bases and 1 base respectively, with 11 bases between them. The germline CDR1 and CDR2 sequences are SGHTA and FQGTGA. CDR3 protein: CASSGTISNTEAFF. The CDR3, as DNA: TGTGCCAGCAGCGGGACAATATCGAACACTGAAGCTTTCTTT.

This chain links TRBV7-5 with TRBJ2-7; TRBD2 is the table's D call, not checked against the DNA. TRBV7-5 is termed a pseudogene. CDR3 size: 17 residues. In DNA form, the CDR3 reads TGTGCCAGAAGCTTAGGAGTGGGGAGCGGTGGCACCTACGAGCAGTACTTC. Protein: CARSLGVGSGGTYEQYF.

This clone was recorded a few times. Here the CDR3 DNA reads TGTGCCAGCAGCGGGACAGGGAATTCACCCCTCCACTTT. This sequence encodes CASSGTGNSPLHF. The chain is built from TRBV27 and TRBJ1-6; 9 bases agree with TRBD1. Germline V gives CDR1 MNHEY, CDR2 SMNVEV (reference sequence). This CDR3 comprises 13 residues. Trimming at V came to 6 bases and at J to 7 bases, leaving 1 base not matched to a gene.

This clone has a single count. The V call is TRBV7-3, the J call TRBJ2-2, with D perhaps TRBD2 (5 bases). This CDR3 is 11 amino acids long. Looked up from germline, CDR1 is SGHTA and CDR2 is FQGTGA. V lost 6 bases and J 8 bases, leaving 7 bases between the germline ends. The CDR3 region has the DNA TGTGCCAGCAGTTCGGGGGGGGAGCTGTTTTTT. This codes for CASSSGGELFF.

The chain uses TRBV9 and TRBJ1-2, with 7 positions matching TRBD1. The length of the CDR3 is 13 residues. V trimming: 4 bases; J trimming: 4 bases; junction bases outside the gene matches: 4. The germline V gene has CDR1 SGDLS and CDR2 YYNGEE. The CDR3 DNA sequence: TGTGCCAGCAGCAGACAGGGACTCTATGGCTACACCTTC. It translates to CASSRQGLYGYTF.

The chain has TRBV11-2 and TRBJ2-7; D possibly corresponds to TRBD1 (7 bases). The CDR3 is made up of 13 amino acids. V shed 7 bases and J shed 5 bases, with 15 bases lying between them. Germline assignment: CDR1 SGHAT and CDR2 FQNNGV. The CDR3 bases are TGTGCCAGCACTAGGAGGGGGCCCAACGAGCAGTACTTC. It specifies CASTRRGPNEQYF.

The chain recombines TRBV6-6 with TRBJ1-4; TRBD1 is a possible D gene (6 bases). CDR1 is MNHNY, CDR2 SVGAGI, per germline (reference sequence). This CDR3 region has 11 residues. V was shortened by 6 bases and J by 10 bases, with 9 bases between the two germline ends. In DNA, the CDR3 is TGTGCCAGCAGGCAACAGGGAAAACTGTTTTTT. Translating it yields CASRQQGKLFF.

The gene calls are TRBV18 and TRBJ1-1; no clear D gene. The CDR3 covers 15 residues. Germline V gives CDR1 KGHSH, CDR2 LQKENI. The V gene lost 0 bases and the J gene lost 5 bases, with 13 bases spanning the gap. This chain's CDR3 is CASSPPGLRETEAFF. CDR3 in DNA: TGTGCCAGCTCACCACCGGGCCTTCGAGAGACTGAAGCTTTCTTT.

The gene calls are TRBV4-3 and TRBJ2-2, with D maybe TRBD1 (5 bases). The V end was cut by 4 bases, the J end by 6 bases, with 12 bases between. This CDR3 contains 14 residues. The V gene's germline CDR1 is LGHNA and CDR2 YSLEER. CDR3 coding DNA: TGCGCCAGCAGCCGCAGGGTAAGGTCCGGGGAGCTGTTTTTT. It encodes CASSRRVRSGELFF.

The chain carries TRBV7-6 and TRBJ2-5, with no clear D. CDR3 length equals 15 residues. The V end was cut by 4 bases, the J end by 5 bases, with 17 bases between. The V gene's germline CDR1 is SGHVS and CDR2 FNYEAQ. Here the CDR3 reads CASSSRFSTRETQYF. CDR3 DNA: TGTGCCAGCAGCTCCCGGTTCTCCACCCGGGAGACCCAGTACTTC.

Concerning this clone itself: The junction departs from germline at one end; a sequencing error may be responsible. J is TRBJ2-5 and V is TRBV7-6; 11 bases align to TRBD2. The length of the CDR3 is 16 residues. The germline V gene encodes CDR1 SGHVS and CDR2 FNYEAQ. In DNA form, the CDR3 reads TGTGCCAGCAGCTTGAGGTCTAGCGGGGGGCAAGGGACCCAGTACTTC. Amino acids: CASSLRSSGGQGTQYF.

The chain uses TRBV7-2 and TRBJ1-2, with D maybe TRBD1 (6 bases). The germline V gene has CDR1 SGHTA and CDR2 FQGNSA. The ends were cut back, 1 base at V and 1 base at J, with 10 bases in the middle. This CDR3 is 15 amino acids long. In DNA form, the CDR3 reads TGTGCCAGCAGCTTAGGGACAGCCCGTAACTATGGCTACACCTTC. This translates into CASSLGTARNYGYTF.

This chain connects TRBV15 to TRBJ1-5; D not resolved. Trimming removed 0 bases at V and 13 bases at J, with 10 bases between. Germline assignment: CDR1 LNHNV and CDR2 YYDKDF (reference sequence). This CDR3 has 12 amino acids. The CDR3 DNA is TGTGCCACCAGCAGAGAGAGGGAGCGGCAGCATTTT. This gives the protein CATSRERERQHF.

The CDR3 is CASSPDRGRREQYF. The CDR3 DNA is TGTGCCAGCAGTCCCGACAGGGGGCGCCGGGAGCAGTACTTC. This chain links TRBV2 with TRBJ2-7; 10 bases agree with TRBD1. The CDR3 contains 14 residues. Trimming removed 5 bases from V and 7 bases from J; junction bases left unmatched: 8. CDR1 SNHLY and CDR2 FYNNEI come from the germline V gene.

The CDR3 sequence: CASSPTAREGSEAFF. In DNA, the CDR3 is TGTGCCAGCTCACCAACGGCCAGGGAGGGGTCTGAAGCTTTCTTT. The rearrangement links TRBV18 to TRBJ1-1, with a tentative D call TRBD1 (5 bases). The CDR3 consists of 15 residues. From germline, CDR1 is KGHSH and CDR2 LQKENI. Between the trimmed V and J ends, which lost 2 bases and 6 bases, there was a span of 16 bases.

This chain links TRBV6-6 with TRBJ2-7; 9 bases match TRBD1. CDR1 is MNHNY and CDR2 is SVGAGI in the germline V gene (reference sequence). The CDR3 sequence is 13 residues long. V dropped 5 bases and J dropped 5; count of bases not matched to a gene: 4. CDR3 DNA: TGTGCCAGCAGTCGGGACAGGGCGAACGAGCAGTACTTC. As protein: CASSRDRANEQYF.

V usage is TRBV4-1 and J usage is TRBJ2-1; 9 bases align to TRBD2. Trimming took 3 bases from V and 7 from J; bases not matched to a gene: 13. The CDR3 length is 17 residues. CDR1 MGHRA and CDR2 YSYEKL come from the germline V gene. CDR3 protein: CASSQGVLAGQLNEQFF. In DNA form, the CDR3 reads TGCGCCAGCAGCCAGGGGGTCCTAGCGGGACAACTGAATGAGCAGTTCTTC.

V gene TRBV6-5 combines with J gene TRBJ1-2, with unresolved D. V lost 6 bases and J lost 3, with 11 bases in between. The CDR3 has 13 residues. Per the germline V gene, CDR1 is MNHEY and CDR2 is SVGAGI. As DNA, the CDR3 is TGTGCCAGCAGAAAAAGGGAGGACTATGGCTACACCTTC. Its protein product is CASRKREDYGYTF.

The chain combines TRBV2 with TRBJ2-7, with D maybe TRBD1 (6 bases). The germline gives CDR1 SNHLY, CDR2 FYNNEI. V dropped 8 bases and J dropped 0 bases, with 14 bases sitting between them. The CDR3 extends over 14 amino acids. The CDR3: CASFRQASSYEQYF. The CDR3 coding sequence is TGTGCCAGCTTTCGACAGGCAAGCTCCTACGAGCAGTACTTC. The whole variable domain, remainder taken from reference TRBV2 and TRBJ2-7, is EPEVTQTPSHQVTQMGQEVILRCVPISNHLYFYWYRQILGQKVEFLVSFYNNEISEKSEIFDDQFSVERPDGSNFTLKIRSTKLEDSAMYFCASFRQASSYEQYFGPGTRLTVT.

CDR3 DNA: TGCGCCAGCAGCTTGGGACAGGCGCTCTATGGCTACACCTTC. Protein sequence: CASSLGQALYGYTF. V gene TRBV5-1 combines with J gene TRBJ1-2, with D maybe TRBD1 (6 bases). The germline CDR1 and CDR2 sequences are SGHRS and YFSETQ. The ends were cut back, 0 bases at V and 4 bases at J, with 10 bases in the middle. The CDR3 extends over 14 amino acids.

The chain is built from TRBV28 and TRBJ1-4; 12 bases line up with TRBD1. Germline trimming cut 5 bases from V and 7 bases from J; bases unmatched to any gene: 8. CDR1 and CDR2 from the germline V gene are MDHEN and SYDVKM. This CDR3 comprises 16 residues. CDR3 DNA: TGTGCCAGCAGTCTACCGGGACAGGGGGCGCGTGAAAAACTGTTTTTT. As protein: CASSLPGQGAREKLFF.

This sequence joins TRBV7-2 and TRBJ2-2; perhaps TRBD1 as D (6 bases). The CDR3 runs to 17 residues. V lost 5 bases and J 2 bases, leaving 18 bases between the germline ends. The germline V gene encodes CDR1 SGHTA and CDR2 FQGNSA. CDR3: CASSRDIAGANTGELFF. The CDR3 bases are TGTGCCAGCAGCCGGGACATTGCCGGGGCCAACACCGGGGAGCTGTTTTTT.

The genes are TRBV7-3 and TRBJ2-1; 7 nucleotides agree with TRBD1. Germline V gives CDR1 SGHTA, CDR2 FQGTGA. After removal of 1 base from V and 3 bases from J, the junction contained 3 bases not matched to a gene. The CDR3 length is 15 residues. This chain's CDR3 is CASSLNPGGYNEQFF. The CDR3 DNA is TGTGCCAGCAGCTTAAATCCAGGGGGCTACAATGAGCAGTTCTTC.